This TCR beta chain was sequenced for a study of CD8 T cells in ankylosing spondylitis. The study's findings and limits: A CD8+ phenotype characterized the disease-linked clones, which were relatively rare in peripheral blood.

TCRdb recomputed calls from the 5' RACE reads with MiXCR, one row per CDR3 protein. The sample holds 200,000 to 300,000 distinct CDR3 sequences; about 10% are singletons and the top ten take around 2.6%. This clonotype was seen many times. The antigen is not known. Material for sequencing was blood, either unsorted or a sorted T cell fraction (not recorded which). The TCR sequence derives from a male donor with ankylosing spondylitis or in good health (not recorded which).

The CDR3 is CASAPQGNSPLHF. The DNA for the CDR3 is TGTGCCAGCGCCCCCCAAGGGAATTCACCCCTCCACTTT. The gene calls are TRBV25-1 and TRBJ1-6; D not resolved. This CDR3 has 13 amino acids. V was pared by 8 bases and J by 7 bases, with 12 bases between. CDR1 is MGHDK and CDR2 is SYGVNS in the germline V gene. Full variable domain (remainder filled in from reference TRBV25-1 and TRBJ1-6): EADIYQTPRYLVIGTGKKITLECSQTMGHDKMYWYQQDPGMELHLIHYSYGVNSTEKGDLSSESTVSRIRTEHFPLTLESARPSHTSQYLCASAPQGNSPLHFGNGTRLTVT.